One sample yielded the 6 T cell receptor beta chains listed below, sequenced in a study of T cells expressing NK-cell markers. TCRdb reprocessed the 5' RACE reads, with one entry per CDR3 protein and no DNA. In all, the sample yields 160,000 or so distinct CDR3 sequences. Input material: blood T cells: a sorted CD56 or NKG2C T cell subset, CD4+ or CD8+ T cells, or bulk PBMC T cells (not recorded which). All receptors come from a woman aged 18 to 75 in good health.

The chain links TRBV7-9 to TRBJ1-1; no DNA is available, so the TRBD1 call from TCRdb remains unchecked. This CDR3 has 15 residues. In germline, CDR1 is SEHNR, CDR2 FQNEAQ (reference sequence). The CDR3 here is CASSLGHGAATEAFF.

The chain joins TRBV5-8 to TRBJ2-1; TCRdb's D gene call, TRBD1, goes unchecked for lack of DNA. In germline, CDR1 is SGHTS, CDR2 YDEGEE. The CDR3 extends over 15 amino acids. The CDR3 protein is CASSPRGVGENEQFF.

V is TRBV7-3 and J is TRBJ2-4; TCRdb names TRBD2, which stays unverified in the absence of DNA. Germline V gene sequence: CDR1 SGHTA, CDR2 FQGTGA. CDR3 length: 14 residues. The CDR3 spells CASPSAGAKNIQYF.

J is TRBJ1-5 and V is TRBV28. The CDR3 extends over 17 amino acids. Per germline, CDR1 MDHEN and CDR2 SYDVKM. CDR3 sequence reads: CASSLSGWGKANQPQHF.

The chain uses TRBV3-1 and TRBJ2-3; TCRdb's D call of TRBD1 is untestable without DNA. The CDR3 has 16 amino acids. Looked up from germline, CDR1 is LGHDT and CDR2 is YNNKEL (reference sequence). The CDR3 region is CASSPPGGGRGDTQYF.

The chain carries TRBV6-5 and TRBJ2-4. The CDR3 loop spans 14 amino acids. Germline V gene lookup returns CDR1 MNHEY and CDR2 SVGAGI. CDR3: CASSWTSRQNIQYF.